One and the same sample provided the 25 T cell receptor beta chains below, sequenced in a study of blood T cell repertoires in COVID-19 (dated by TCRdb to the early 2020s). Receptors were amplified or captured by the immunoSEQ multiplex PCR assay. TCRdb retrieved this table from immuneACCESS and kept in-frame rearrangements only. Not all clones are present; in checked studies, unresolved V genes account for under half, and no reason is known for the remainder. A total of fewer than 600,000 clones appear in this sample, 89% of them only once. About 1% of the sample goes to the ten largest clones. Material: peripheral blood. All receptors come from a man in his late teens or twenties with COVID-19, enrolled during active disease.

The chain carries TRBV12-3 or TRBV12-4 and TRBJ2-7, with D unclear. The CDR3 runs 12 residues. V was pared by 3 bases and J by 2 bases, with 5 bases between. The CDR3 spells CASSFIPYEQYF. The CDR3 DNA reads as TGTGCCAGCAGTTTCATCCCCTACGAGCAGTACTTC.

The CDR3: CASSVTGGGGLAFF. The DNA for the CDR3 is TGTGCCAGCAGTGTGACAGGGGGCGGAGGTTTGGCTTTCTTT. The chain is built from TRBV2 and TRBJ1-1; TRBD1 agrees at 10 bases. The CDR3 totals 14 residues. Trimming cost V 4 bases and J 11 bases; bases outside gene matches: 10. Germline V gene lookup returns CDR1 SNHLY and CDR2 FYNNEI.

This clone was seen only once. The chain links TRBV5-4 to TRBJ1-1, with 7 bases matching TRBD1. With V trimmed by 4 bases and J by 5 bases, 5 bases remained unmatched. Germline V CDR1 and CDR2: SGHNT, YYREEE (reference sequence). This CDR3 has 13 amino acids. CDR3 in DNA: TGTGCCAGCAGCACAGGGGTCCCGACTGAAGCTTTCTTT. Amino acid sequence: CASSTGVPTEAFF.

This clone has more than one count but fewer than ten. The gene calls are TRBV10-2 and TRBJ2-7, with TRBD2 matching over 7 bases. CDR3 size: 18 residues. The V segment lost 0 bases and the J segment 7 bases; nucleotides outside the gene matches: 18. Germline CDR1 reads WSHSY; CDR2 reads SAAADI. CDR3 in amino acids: CASSESMITTSAAGEQYF. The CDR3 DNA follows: TGCGCCAGCAGTGAGTCCATGATAACCACTAGCGCCGCAGGGGAGCAGTACTTC.

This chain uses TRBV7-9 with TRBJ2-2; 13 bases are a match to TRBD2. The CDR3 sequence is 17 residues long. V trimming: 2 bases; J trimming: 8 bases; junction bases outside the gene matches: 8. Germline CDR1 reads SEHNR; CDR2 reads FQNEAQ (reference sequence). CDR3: CASSLTSGRAEAGELFF. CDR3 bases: TGTGCCAGCAGCTTAACTAGCGGGAGGGCCGAAGCGGGGGAGCTGTTTTTT.

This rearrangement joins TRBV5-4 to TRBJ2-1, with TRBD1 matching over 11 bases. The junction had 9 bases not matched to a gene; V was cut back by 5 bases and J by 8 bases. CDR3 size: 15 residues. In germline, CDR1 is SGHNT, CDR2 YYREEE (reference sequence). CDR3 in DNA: TGTGCCAGCAGTCCGCGGGACAGGGGGGGAGATGAGCAGTTCTTC. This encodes CASSPRDRGGDEQFF.

CDR3 loop: CASSHTRGGTGTGYTF. The CDR3 DNA follows: TGTGCCAGCAGCCATACTAGGGGCGGGACAGGGACCGGCTACACCTTC. This sequence joins TRBV3-1 (or the pseudogene TRBV3-2) and TRBJ1-2, with 9 positions matching TRBD1. The germline CDR1 and CDR2 sequences are LGHDT and YNNKEL (reference sequence). V shed 3 bases and J 8 bases; nucleotides not matched to a gene: 13. The CDR3 spans 16 residues.

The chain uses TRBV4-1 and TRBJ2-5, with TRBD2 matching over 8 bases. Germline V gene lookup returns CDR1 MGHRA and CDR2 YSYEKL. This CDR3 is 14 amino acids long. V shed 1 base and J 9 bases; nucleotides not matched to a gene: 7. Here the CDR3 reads CASSQGTSRVAQYF. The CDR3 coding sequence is TGCGCCAGCAGCCAAGGGACTAGCAGAGTGGCCCAGTACTTC.

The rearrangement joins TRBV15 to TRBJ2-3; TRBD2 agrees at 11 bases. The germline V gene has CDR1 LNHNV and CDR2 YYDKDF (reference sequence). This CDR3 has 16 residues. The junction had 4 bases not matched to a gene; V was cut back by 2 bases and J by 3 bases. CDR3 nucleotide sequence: TGTGCCACCAGCAGATTAGCGGGAGGGGTGACAGATACGCAGTATTTT. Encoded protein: CATSRLAGGVTDTQYF. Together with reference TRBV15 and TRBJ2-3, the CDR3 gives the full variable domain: DAMVIQNPRYQVTQFGKPVTLSCSQTLNHNVMYWYQQKSSQAPKLLFHYYDKDFNNEADTPDNFQSRRPNTSFCFLDIRSPGLGDTAMYLCATSRLAGGVTDTQYFGPGTRLTVL.

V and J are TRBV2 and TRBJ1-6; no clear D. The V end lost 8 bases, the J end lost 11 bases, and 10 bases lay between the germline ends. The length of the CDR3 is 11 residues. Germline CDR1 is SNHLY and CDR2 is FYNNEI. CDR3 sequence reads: CASSASAPLHF. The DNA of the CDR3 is TGTGCCAGCTCCGCCAGTGCACCCCTCCACTTT.

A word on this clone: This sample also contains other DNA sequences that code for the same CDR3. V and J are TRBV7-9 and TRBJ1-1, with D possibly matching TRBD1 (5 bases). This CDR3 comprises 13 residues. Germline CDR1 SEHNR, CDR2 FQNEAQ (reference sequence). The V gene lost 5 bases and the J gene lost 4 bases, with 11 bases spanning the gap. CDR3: CASSPPGGTEAFF. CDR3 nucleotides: TGTGCCAGCAGCCCGCCGGGGGGCACTGAAGCTTTCTTT.

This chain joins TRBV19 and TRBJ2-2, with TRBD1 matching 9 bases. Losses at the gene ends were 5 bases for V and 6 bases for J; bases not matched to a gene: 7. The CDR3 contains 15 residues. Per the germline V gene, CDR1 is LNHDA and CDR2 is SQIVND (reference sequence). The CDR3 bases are TGTGCCAGTAGTGCCGGGACAGGGTCCCCCGGGGAGCTGTTTTTT. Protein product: CASSAGTGSPGELFF. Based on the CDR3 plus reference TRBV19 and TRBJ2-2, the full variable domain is DGGITQSPKYLFRKEGQNVTLSCEQNLNHDAMYWYRQDPGQGLRLIYYSQIVNDFQKGDIAEGYSVSREKKESFPLTVTSAQKNPTAFYLCASSAGTGSPGELFFGEGSRLTVL.

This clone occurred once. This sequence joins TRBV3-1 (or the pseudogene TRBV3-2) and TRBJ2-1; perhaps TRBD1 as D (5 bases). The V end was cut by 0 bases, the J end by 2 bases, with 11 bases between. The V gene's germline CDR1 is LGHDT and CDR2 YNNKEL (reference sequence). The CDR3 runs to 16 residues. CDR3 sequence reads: CASSQDQGVPYNEQFF. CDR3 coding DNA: TGTGCCAGCAGCCAAGATCAAGGGGTGCCCTACAATGAGCAGTTCTTC.

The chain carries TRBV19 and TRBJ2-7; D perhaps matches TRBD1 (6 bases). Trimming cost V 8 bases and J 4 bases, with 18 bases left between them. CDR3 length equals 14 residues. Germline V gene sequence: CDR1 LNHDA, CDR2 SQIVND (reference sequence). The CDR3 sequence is CASRARDTSYEQYF. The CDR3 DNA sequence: TGTGCCAGTCGTGCCCGGGACACTTCGTACGAGCAGTACTTC.

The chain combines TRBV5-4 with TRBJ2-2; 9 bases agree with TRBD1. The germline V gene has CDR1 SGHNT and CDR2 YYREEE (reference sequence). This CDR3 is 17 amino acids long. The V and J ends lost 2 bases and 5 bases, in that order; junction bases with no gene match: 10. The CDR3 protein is CASSFRGQGVRTGELFF. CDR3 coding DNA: TGTGCCAGCAGCTTTAGGGGACAGGGAGTTAGAACCGGGGAGCTGTTTTTT.

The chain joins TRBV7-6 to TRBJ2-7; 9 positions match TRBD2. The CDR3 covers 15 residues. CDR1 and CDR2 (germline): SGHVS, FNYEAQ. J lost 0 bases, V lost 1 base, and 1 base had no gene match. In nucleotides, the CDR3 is TGTGCCAGCAGCTTAGTAGCGGGGGACTCCTACGAGCAGTACTTC. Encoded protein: CASSLVAGDSYEQYF.

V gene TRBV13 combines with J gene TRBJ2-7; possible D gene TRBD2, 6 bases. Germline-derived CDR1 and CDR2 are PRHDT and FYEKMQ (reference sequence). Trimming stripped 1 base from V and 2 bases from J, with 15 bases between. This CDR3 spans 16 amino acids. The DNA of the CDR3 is TGTGCCAGCAGCTTAGATTTCGGGGGTCCAACCTACGAGCAGTACTTC. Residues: CASSLDFGGPTYEQYF.

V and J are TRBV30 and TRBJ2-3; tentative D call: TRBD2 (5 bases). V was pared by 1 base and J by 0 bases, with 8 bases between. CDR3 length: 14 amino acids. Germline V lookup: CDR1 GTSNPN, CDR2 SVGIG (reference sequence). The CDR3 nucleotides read TGTGCCTGGAGTGCGGGGTCGAGCACAGATACGCAGTATTTT. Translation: CAWSAGSSTDTQYF. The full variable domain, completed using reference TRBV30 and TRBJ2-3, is SQTIHQWPATLVQPVGSPLSLECTVEGTSNPNLYWYRQAAGRGLQLLFYSVGIGQISSEVPQNLSASRPQDRQFILSSKKLLLSDSGFYLCAWSAGSSTDTQYFGPGTRLTVL.

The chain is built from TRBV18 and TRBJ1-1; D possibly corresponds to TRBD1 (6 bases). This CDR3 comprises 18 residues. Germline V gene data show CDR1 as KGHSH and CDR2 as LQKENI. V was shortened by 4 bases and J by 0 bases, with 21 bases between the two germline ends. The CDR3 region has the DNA TGTGCCAGCTCACGGGGCGGGGGCACACTCAACATGAACACTGAAGCTTTCTTT. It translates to CASSRGGGTLNMNTEAFF.

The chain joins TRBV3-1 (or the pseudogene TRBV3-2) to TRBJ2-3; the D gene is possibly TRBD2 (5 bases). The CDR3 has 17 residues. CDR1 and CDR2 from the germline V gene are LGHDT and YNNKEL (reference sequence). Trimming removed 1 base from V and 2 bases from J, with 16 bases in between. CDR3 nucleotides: TGTGCCAGCAGCCAAGTGGGTAGCGCCTTCGACACAGATACGCAGTATTTT. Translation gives CASSQVGSAFDTDTQYF.

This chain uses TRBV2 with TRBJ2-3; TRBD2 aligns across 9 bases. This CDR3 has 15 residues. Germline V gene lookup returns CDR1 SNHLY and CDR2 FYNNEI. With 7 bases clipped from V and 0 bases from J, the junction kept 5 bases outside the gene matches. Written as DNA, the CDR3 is TGTGCCAGCAAGCGACTAGCGGATAGCACAGATACGCAGTATTTT. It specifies CASKRLADSTDTQYF. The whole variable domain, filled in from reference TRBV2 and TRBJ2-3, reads EPEVTQTPSHQVTQMGQEVILRCVPISNHLYFYWYRQILGQKVEFLVSFYNNEISEKSEIFDDQFSVERPDGSNFTLKIRSTKLEDSAMYFCASKRLADSTDTQYFGPGTRLTVL.

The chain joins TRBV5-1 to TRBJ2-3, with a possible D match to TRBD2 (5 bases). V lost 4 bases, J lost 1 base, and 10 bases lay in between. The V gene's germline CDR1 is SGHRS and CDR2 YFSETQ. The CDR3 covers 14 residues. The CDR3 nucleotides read TGCGCCAGCAGCACTGGACTTCGCACAGATACGCAGTATTTT. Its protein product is CASSTGLRTDTQYF. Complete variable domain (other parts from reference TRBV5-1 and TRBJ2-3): KAGVTQTPRYLIKTRGQQVTLSCSPISGHRSVSWYQQTPGQGLQFLFEYFSETQRNKGNFPGRFSGRQFSNSRSEMNVSTLELGDSALYLCASSTGLRTDTQYFGPGTRLTVL.

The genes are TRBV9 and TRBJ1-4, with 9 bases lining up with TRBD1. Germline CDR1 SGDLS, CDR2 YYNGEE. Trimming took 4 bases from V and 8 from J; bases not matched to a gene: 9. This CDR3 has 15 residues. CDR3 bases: TGTGCCAGCAGCTATGCCGGGACAGGGCGAGAAAAACTGTTTTTT. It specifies CASSYAGTGREKLFF.

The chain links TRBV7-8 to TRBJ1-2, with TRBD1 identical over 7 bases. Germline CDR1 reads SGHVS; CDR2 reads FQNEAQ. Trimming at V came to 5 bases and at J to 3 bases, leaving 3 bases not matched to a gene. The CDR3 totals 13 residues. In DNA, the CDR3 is TGTGCCAGCAGCCCAGGACAGGACTATGGCTACACCTTC. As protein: CASSPGQDYGYTF. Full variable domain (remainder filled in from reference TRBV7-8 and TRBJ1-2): GAGVSQSPRYKVAKRGQDVALRCDPISGHVSLFWYQQALGQGPEFLTYFQNEAQLDKSGLPSDRFFAERPEGSVSTLKIQRTQQEDSAVYLCASSPGQDYGYTFGSGTRLTVV.

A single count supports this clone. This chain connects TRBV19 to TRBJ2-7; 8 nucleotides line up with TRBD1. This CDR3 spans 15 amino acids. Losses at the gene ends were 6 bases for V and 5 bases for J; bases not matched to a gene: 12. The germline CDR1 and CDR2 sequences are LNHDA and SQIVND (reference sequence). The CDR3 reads CASSHPRDRSDEQYF. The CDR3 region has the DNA TGTGCCAGTAGCCACCCCCGGGACAGGTCCGACGAGCAGTACTTC.